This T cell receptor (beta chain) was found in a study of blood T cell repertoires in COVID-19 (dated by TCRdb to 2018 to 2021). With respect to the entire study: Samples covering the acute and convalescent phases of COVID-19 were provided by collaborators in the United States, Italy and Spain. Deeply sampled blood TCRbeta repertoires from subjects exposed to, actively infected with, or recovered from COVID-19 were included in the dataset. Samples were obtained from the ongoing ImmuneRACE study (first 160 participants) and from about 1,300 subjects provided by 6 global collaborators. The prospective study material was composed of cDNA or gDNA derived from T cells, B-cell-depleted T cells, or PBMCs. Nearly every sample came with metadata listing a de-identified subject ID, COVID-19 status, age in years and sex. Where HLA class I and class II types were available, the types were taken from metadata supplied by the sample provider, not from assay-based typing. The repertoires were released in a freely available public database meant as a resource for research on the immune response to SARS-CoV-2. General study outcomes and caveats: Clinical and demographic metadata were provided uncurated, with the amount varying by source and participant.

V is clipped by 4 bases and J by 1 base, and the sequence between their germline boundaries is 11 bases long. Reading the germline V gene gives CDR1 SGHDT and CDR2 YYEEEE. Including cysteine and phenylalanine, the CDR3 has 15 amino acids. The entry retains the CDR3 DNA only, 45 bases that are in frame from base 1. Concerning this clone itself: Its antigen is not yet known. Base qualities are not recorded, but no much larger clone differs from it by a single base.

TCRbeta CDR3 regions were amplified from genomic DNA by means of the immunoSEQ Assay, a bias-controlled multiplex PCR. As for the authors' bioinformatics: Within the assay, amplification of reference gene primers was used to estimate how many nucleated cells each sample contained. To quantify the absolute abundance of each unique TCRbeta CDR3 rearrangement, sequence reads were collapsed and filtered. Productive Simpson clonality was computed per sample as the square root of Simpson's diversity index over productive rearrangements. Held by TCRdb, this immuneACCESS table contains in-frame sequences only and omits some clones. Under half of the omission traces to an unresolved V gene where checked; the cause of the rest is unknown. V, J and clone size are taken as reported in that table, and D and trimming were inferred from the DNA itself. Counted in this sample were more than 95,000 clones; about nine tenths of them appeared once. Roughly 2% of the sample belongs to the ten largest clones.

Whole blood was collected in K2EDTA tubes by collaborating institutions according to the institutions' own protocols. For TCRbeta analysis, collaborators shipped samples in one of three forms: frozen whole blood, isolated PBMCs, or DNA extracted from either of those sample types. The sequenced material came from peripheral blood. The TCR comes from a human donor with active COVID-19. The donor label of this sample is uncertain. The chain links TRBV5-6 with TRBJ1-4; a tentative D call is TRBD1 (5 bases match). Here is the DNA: TGTGCCAGCAGCAGAGGACAACGAACTAATGAAAAACTGTTTTTT. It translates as CASSRGQRTNEKLFF.